These 4 T cell receptor beta chains were sequenced from one sample in a study of PD-1 blockade in classical Hodgkin lymphoma. Sequencing used immunoSEQ multiplex PCR; TCRdb keeps in-frame clones, though not all of them. Here the sample spans 25,000 to 35,000 clones, approximately 85% being singletons. As for time point: cycle 4 day 1 (C4D1), after six to seven weeks of nivolumab. Exposure to brentuximab vedotin varied, and each patient had relapsed following autologous stem cell transplantation. Researchers used magnetic negative selection to pull out pure CD4+ T cells from thawed PBMCs. The sample in question was CD4+ T cells from blood, obtained before the fourth cycle of nivolumab. All receptors derive from a human donor with classical Hodgkin lymphoma.

The chain joins TRBV6-6 to TRBJ1-5; D is undetermined. This CDR3 is built from 15 residues. Germline lookup yields CDR1 MNHNY and CDR2 SVGAGI (reference sequence). The V gene lost 2 bases and the J gene lost 4 bases, with 12 bases spanning the gap. CDR3 amino acids: CASSYLAGANQPQHF. The CDR3 region has the DNA TGTGCCAGCAGTTACCTGGCAGGTGCTAATCAGCCCCAGCATTTT.

The genes are TRBV6-5 and TRBJ1-1, with D unclear. Germline V gene lookup returns CDR1 MNHEY and CDR2 SVGAGI. The ends were cut back, 2 bases at V and 0 bases at J, with 7 bases in the middle. There are 14 residues in the CDR3. CDR3 amino acids: CASSYVGVNTEAFF. CDR3 nucleotide sequence: TGTGCCAGCAGTTACGTCGGGGTGAACACTGAAGCTTTCTTT.

V usage is TRBV7-6 and J usage is TRBJ1-4; no clear D. CDR1 is SGHVS, CDR2 FNYEAQ, per germline. Deletions cut 5 bases from V and 7 bases from J, with 14 bases between. The CDR3 consists of 14 residues. The CDR3 coding sequence is TGTGCCAGCAGCCAGGTCGTGGGCGGTGAAAAACTGTTTTTT. Its protein product is CASSQVVGGEKLFF.

The chain employs TRBV2 and TRBJ2-5, with D possibly TRBD2 on 6 matching bases. The CDR3 extends over 14 amino acids. Trimming stripped 4 bases from V and 1 base from J, with 10 bases between. From germline, CDR1 is SNHLY and CDR2 FYNNEI. DNA of the CDR3: TGTGCCAGCAGTGCGGGGAGGCCCCAAGAGACCCAGTACTTC. It translates to CASSAGRPQETQYF.